This TCR beta chain was captured by sequencing in a study of blood T cells in healthy people across ages. Study observations and caveats: For the donors, CMV status was unknown and possibly confounded expanded clonotype changes.

Total RNA extraction produced at least 6 micrograms (per sample) for the study. Losses at the gene ends were 7 bases for V and 5 bases for J; bases not matched to a gene: 12. This CDR3 is 15 amino acids long. CDR1 and CDR2 from the germline V gene are SGHDT and YYEEEE. Comment on this clonotype: Its target is not known.

A second roughly 7 to 12 cycle PCR used barcoded and J-beta primers. Each of the cDNA molecules was tagged by a template-switch adaptor with 12 random nucleotides. MiXCR, run by TCRdb on the 5' RACE reads, gives a single entry per CDR3 protein. The repertoire holds about 1.6 million distinct CDR3 sequences, with about 35% as singletons. This receptor was taken from a woman aged 25-40 years in good health. The V and J genes are TRBV5-6 and TRBJ2-3; 8 bases map to TRBD1. Source material: blood. CDR3 nucleotides: TGTGCCAGCGCAGCTTACAGGGGGTTTGAAGATACGCAGTATTTT. It translates to CASAAYRGFEDTQYF.